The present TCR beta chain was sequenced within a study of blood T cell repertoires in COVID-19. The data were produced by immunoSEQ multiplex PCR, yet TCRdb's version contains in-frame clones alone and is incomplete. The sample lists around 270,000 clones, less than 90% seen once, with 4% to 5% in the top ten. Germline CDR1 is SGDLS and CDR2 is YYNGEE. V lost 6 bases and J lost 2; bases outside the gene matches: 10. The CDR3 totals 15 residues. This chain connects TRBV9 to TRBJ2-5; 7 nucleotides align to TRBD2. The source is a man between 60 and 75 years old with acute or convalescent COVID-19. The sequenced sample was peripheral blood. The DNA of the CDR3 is TGTGCCAGCACCCGCCAAGCGGGGCGTCAAGAGACCCAGTACTTC. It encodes CASTRQAGRQETQYF.